Listed below are T cell receptor beta chains from one sample, sequenced in a study of cytomegalovirus exposure and HLA in healthy donors. Sequencing was performed with immunoSEQ multiplex PCR; in TCRdb, only in-frame clones are kept and a portion is missing. The sample yields some 160,000 clones, 60% to 85% seen once. Sequenced material: PBMCs. Receptors originate from a woman in her thirties in good health and CMV-seronegative. CDR3s include the opening cysteine and the closing phenylalanine or tryptophan. Fields, in order: D gene, V gene, J gene, clone size, CDR3 DNA, CDR3 protein. The D gene is left open where the match is weak. Clone size is shown for a subset of rows, as once, few, many or a class of expanded clone.

-	TRBV30	TRBJ2-7	-	TGTGCCTGGACTCAACCCGGGACTCCCTACGAGCAGTACTTC	CAWTQPGTPYEQYF
TRBD1	TRBV2	TRBJ2-7	few	TGTGCCAGGAGGACAGGGCAGGACGAGCAGTACTTC	CARRTGQDEQYF
-	TRBV10-1	TRBJ2-7	-	TGCGCCAGCAGTGGAAGGGACACAACCTACGAGCAGTACTTC	CASSGRDTTYEQYF
-	TRBV30	TRBJ2-5	-	TGTGCCTGGAGTATTGAGGGGACCCAGTACTTC	CAWSIEGTQYF
-	TRBV6-5	TRBJ2-7	-	TGTGCCAGCAGTTACAGGGGCCTCACCTACGAGCAGTACTTC	CASSYRGLTYEQYF
-	TRBV19	TRBJ2-6	-	TGTGCCAGTAGTATTGGGACACCAAGCTCTGGGGCCAACGTCCTGACTTTC	CASSIGTPSSGANVLTF
TRBD1	TRBV7-6	TRBJ2-6	-	TGTGCCAGCAGCTTGGGACAGGGGGTTTCGGGGGCCAACGTCCTGACTTTC	CASSLGQGVSGANVLTF
-	TRBV27	TRBJ1-1	-	TGTGCCAGCAACCCCACAGGGAACACTGAAGCTTTCTTT	CASNPTGNTEAFF
-	TRBV7-8	TRBJ1-1	-	TGTGCCAGCAGCCCCCCAGCGGGGGGGGGCGTGTCTGAAGCTTTCTTT	CASSPPAGGGVSEAFF
TRBD1	TRBV18	TRBJ1-1	-	TGTGCCAGCTCACAAGTCCTTGGACAGGTTACTGAAGCTTTCTTT	CASSQVLGQVTEAFF
TRBD2	TRBV13	TRBJ2-4	-	TGTGCCAGCAGCCTTTGGACTAGCGGAAAAAACATTCAGTACTTC	CASSLWTSGKNIQYF
TRBD1	TRBV5-8	TRBJ2-3	-	TGTGCCAGCAGCCGTGGACAGGTTAGCACAGATACGCAGTATTTT	CASSRGQVSTDTQYF
TRBD1	TRBV7-9	TRBJ2-7	once	TGTTCCAGCACAGGGGGTAGCTCCTACGAGCAGTACTTC	CSSTGGSSYEQYF
-	TRBV5-5	TRBJ2-2	-	TGTGCCAGCAGCTTCCACGACATGGAAGGGGAGCTGTTTTTT	CASSFHDMEGELFF
-	TRBV7-9	TRBJ1-1	-	TGTGCCAGCAGCTTACCCAATGGAGTACAGGGAACGGAGAGCACTGAAGCTTTCTTT	CASSLPNGVQGTESTEAFF
-	TRBV5-1	TRBJ1-1	-	TGCGCCAGCAGCTTGACATCCAACACTGAAGCTTTCTTT	CASSLTSNTEAFF
-	TRBV18	TRBJ1-1	-	TGTGCCAGCTCACCAGGGCAGAACACTGAAGCTTTTTTT	CASSPGQNTEAFF
TRBD1	TRBV2	TRBJ2-7	-	TGTGCCAGCGCTTCGGGACAGGGTCCTTACGAGCAGTACTTC	CASASGQGPYEQYF
-	TRBV27	TRBJ1-2	-	TGTGCCAGCAAACCTAACGGGACACCATTCTATGGCTACACCTTC	CASKPNGTPFYGYTF
TRBD1	TRBV7-9	TRBJ1-1	-	TGTGCCAGCAGCCTCACAGGGGACGGAGCTTTCTTT	CASSLTGDGAFF
TRBD1	TRBV2	TRBJ1-4	many	TGTGCCAGCAGTAGTAACCCGGGACAGGGAGTAAAACTGTTTTTT	CASSSNPGQGVKLFF
TRBD1	TRBV9	TRBJ2-4	-	TGTGCCAGCAGCGTAGGGGTACGGACAGGGCCTTTAGCCAAAAACATTCAGTACTTC	CASSVGVRTGPLAKNIQYF
TRBD1	TRBV6-4	TRBJ2-7	-	TGTGCCAGCACCAACGGACAGGGGATCTACGAGCAGTACTTC	CASTNGQGIYEQYF
-	TRBV9	TRBJ2-1	-	TGTGCCAGCAGCGTAGAACCCACACAGGGCAACAATGAGCAGTTCTTC	CASSVEPTQGNNEQFF
-	TRBV4-1	TRBJ2-7	-	TGCGCCAGCAGCCCGACCGGGTCCTACGAGCAGTACTTC	CASSPTGSYEQYF
-	TRBV11-2	TRBJ1-6	few	TGTGCCAGCAGCTTAGTGGGCCAGGGAAATTCACCCCTCCACTTT	CASSLVGQGNSPLHF
-	TRBV10-3	TRBJ1-1	-	TGTGCCACCTTGGGGGGAAAAATGAACACTGAAGCTTTCTTT	CATLGGKMNTEAFF
TRBD2	TRBV7-3	TRBJ2-1	once	TGTGCCAGCAGCTTAAGTAGCGGGGGCTCCTACAATGAGCAGTTCTTC	CASSLSSGGSYNEQFF
TRBD1	TRBV6-5	TRBJ2-1	-	TGTGCCAGCAGCCACACGGGACAGCCTTACAATGAGCAGTTCTTC	CASSHTGQPYNEQFF
TRBD1	TRBV7-9	TRBJ1-5	once	TGTGCCAGCAGCTTAGGATCAGGGGGCGAGGGTAATCAGCCCCAGCATTTT	CASSLGSGGEGNQPQHF
-	TRBV10-3	TRBJ1-1	-	TGTGCCATCAGTGAGTCCGAAGGTTGGAGGAACACTGAAGCTTTCTTT	CAISESEGWRNTEAFF
-	TRBV6-4	TRBJ1-1	-	TGTGCCAGCAGTGAAGGGGGGAGGGGGAACACTGAAGCTTTCTTT	CASSEGGRGNTEAFF
-	TRBV6-6	TRBJ1-1	-	TGTGCCAGCAAACAATCCATGAACACTGAAGCTTTCTTT	CASKQSMNTEAFF
-	TRBV5-4	TRBJ1-2	-	TGTGCCAGCAGCGTACAGGGTGGGTATGGCTACACCTTC	CASSVQGGYGYTF
TRBD1	TRBV13	TRBJ2-7	-	TGTGCCAGCAGCCGACAGGGAACCTACGAGCAGTACTTC	CASSRQGTYEQYF
TRBD1	TRBV10-3	TRBJ1-4	-	TGTGCCATCAGTGAGTCGCAGGGACAGGGGGCGTGGGCTAATGAAAAACTGTTTTTT	CAISESQGQGAWANEKLFF
-	TRBV28	TRBJ2-1	-	TGTGCCAGCAGTTTTGACTCCCTCAATGAGCAGTTCTTC	CASSFDSLNEQFF
TRBD1	TRBV7-6	TRBJ1-4	-	TGTGCCAGCGGCCGGACAGGGGGCGTAATGATGGATCTGTTTTTT	CASGRTGGVMMDLFF